Listed here is a single TCR beta chain. What it binds is unknown. Each sample had 9 x 10^4 or so TCR templates assayed. TCRdb's copy holds only in-frame clones and misses some; the assay was immunoSEQ multiplex PCR. The data hold over 55,000 clones, with 83% observed a single time. The CDR3 consists of 14 residues. V was trimmed by 1 base and J by 1 base, leaving 7 bases between them. Germline CDR1 and CDR2: SGHNT and YYREEE (reference sequence). This sample is part of a study of siplizumab effects on memory and regulatory T cells. Study outcomes and limitations: Both greater diversity than memory cells and a major contribution to the alloresponse seemed to characterize naive T cells. Mappable alloreactive CD4+ clones came from Treg cells around 70% of the time on average with siplizumab, against roughly 27% in controls. Siplizumab significantly reduced alloreactive sequences traceable to unstimulated CD4+ memory cells.

Sequenced sample: memory CD4+ T cells sorted from blood. The sequence was collected from a human donor in good health. The chain is built from TRBV5-4 and TRBJ2-3, with D hard to call. CDR3 protein: CASSLPSGTDTQYF. The CDR3 nucleotides read TGTGCCAGCAGCTTGCCCTCCGGCACAGATACGCAGTATTTT. Full variable domain (missing parts from reference TRBV5-4 and TRBJ2-3): ETGVTQSPTHLIKTRGQQVTLRCSSQSGHNTVSWYQQALGQGPQFIFQYYREEENGRGNFPPRFSGLQFPNYSSELNVNALELDDSALYLCASSLPSGTDTQYFGPGTRLTVL.